A selection of T cell receptor beta chains follows, all from one sample in a study of blood T cell repertoires in COVID-19. Profiled with immunoSEQ multiplex PCR; TCRdb holds only in-frame clones, not every one. Among some 260,000 clones listed, 88% were seen once. Source material: peripheral blood. These receptors all stem from a man older than 75 with acute or convalescent COVID-19. Each CDR3 is given with its conserved first and last residue. The D gene is left open where the match is weak. Size is stated for part of the rows, as once, few or many counts, or as a class when the clone is expanded.

J: TRBJ1-4; V: TRBV5-1; size: .; D: .; CDR3: CASSLEGQGGEKLFF; DNA: TGCGCCAGCAGCTTGGAGGGGCAGGGTGGTGAAAAACTGTTTTTT
J: TRBJ2-1; V: TRBV7-9; size: once; D: .; CDR3: CASSFVGLSSYNEQFF; DNA: TGTGCCAGCAGCTTCGTCGGGTTAAGCTCCTACAATGAGCAGTTCTTC
J: TRBJ2-5; V: TRBV5-1; size: .; D: .; CDR3: CASSLGSSDGETQYF; DNA: TGCGCCAGCAGCTTGGGGAGTAGCGACGGAGAGACCCAGTACTTC
J: TRBJ2-1; V: TRBV10-3; size: .; D: TRBD2; CDR3: CAISESGAGVGNEQFF; DNA: TGTGCCATCAGTGAGTCAGGGGCGGGAGTAGGGAATGAGCAGTTCTTC
J: TRBJ1-5; V: TRBV24-1; size: .; D: TRBD1; CDR3: CATSQGASGQHF; DNA: TGTGCCACCAGCCAGGGGGCCTCTGGTCAGCATTTT
J: TRBJ2-1; V: TRBV29-1; size: .; D: .; CDR3: CSLRRRAGYNEQFF; DNA: TGCAGCCTTCGCCGCAGGGCAGGGTACAATGAGCAGTTCTTC
J: TRBJ2-7; V: TRBV7-3; size: .; D: .; CDR3: CASSLIQGGEQYF; DNA: TGTGCCAGCAGCCTAATACAGGGTGGTGAGCAGTACTTC
J: TRBJ1-5; V: TRBV7-8; size: .; D: .; CDR3: CASSLGAGLRNQPQHF; DNA: TGTGCCAGCAGCTTAGGGGCAGGGTTGAGAAATCAGCCCCAGCATTTT
J: TRBJ1-5; V: TRBV2; size: .; D: .; CDR3: CASSFSRTVQPQHF; DNA: TGTGCCAGCAGTTTTTCTAGGACAGTACAGCCCCAGCATTTT
J: TRBJ1-3; V: TRBV28; size: few; D: TRBD1; CDR3: CASRGQGARGNTIYF; DNA: TGTGCCAGCAGGGGACAGGGGGCGCGGGGAAACACCATATATTTT
J: TRBJ1-2; V: TRBV4-2; size: .; D: .; CDR3: CASRQREGSDGYTF; DNA: TGTGCCAGCAGACAAAGGGAGGGTAGTGATGGCTACACCTTC
J: TRBJ2-7; V: TRBV7-2; size: .; D: TRBD2; CDR3: CASSLSGGVSYEQYF; DNA: TGTGCCAGCAGCCTTAGCGGGGGGGTCTCCTACGAGCAGTACTTC
J: TRBJ2-3; V: TRBV19; size: .; D: .; CDR3: CASSTLGDTQYF; DNA: TGTGCCAGTAGTACCCTAGGCGATACGCAGTATTTT
J: TRBJ2-1; V: TRBV3-1/TRBV3-2; size: .; D: TRBD2; CDR3: CASSQGGNYNEQFF; DNA: TGTGCCAGCAGCCAGGGGGGGAACTACAATGAGCAGTTCTTC
J: TRBJ1-1; V: TRBV3-1/TRBV3-2; size: .; D: TRBD1; CDR3: CASSARDRLNTEAFF; DNA: TGTGCCAGCAGCGCTAGGGACAGATTGAACACTGAAGCTTTCTTT
J: TRBJ2-7; V: TRBV10-1; size: .; D: TRBD2; CDR3: CASSEFSSGNEQYF; DNA: TGCGCCAGCAGTGAATTTTCTAGCGGTAACGAGCAGTACTTC
J: TRBJ1-2; V: TRBV28; size: once; D: TRBD1; CDR3: CASILQAGGSYGYTF; DNA: TGTGCCAGCATCCTCCAGGCAGGGGGTAGCTATGGCTACACCTTC
J: TRBJ2-7; V: TRBV6-2/TRBV6-3; size: .; D: .; CDR3: CASSYEGPGASSEQYF; DNA: TGTGCCAGCAGTTACGAGGGGCCAGGGGCTAGCTCCGAGCAGTACTTC
J: TRBJ1-5; V: TRBV7-9; size: .; D: .; CDR3: CASSTGQAVMGPQHF; DNA: TGTGCCAGCAGCACGGGACAAGCCGTCATGGGGCCCCAGCATTTT
J: TRBJ1-5; V: TRBV7-3; size: .; D: .; CDR3: CASSPEGGGLRQPQHF; DNA: TGTGCCAGCAGCCCTGAAGGTGGGGGACTAAGGCAGCCCCAGCATTTT
J: TRBJ2-3; V: TRBV20-1; size: .; D: .; CDR3: CSASHRAPDTQYF; DNA: TGCAGTGCTAGTCACAGGGCCCCAGATACGCAGTATTTT
J: TRBJ2-7; V: TRBV3-1/TRBV3-2; size: once; D: TRBD1; CDR3: CASSQDLRGHRAYEQYF; DNA: TGTGCCAGCAGCCAAGATCTTAGGGGGCATCGGGCCTACGAGCAGTACTTC
J: TRBJ2-1; V: TRBV11-3; size: .; D: .; CDR3: CASSLEGHEQFF; DNA: TGTGCCAGCAGCTTAGAGGGGCATGAGCAGTTCTTC
J: TRBJ2-7; V: TRBV6-5; size: .; D: TRBD1; CDR3: CASSYGTGRSSYEQYF; DNA: TGTGCCAGCAGTTACGGGACAGGCCGGAGCTCCTACGAGCAGTACTTC
J: TRBJ1-1; V: TRBV5-1; size: .; D: TRBD1; CDR3: CASSPRTGGMNTEAFF; DNA: TGCGCCAGCAGCCCGCGGACAGGGGGCATGAACACTGAAGCTTTCTTT
J: TRBJ2-1; V: TRBV5-1; size: once; D: .; CDR3: CASSLDRLENEQFF; DNA: TGCGCCAGCAGCTTGGATAGGCTAGAGAATGAGCAGTTCTTC
J: TRBJ2-1; V: TRBV4-2; size: once; D: TRBD1; CDR3: CASSQGLMDRADNEQFF; DNA: TGTGCCAGCAGCCAAGGTCTCATGGACAGGGCCGACAATGAGCAGTTCTTC
J: TRBJ2-1; V: TRBV24-1; size: .; D: TRBD2; CDR3: CATSDPTSGRAEFF; DNA: TGTGCCACCAGTGATCCGACTAGCGGGAGGGCTGAGTTCTTC
J: TRBJ1-6; V: TRBV5-1; size: .; D: .; CDR3: CASSLTGDNSPLHF; DNA: TGCGCCAGCAGCTTGACGGGTGATAATTCACCCCTCCACTTT
J: TRBJ1-1; V: TRBV10-3; size: .; D: TRBD1; CDR3: CAIRTGLKAEAFF; DNA: TGTGCCATCAGGACAGGGTTGAAGGCTGAAGCTTTCTTT
J: TRBJ1-5; V: TRBV4-3; size: few; D: TRBD1; CDR3: CASSLGTGPGQPQHF; DNA: TGCGCCAGCAGCCTTGGGACAGGCCCAGGTCAGCCCCAGCATTTT
J: TRBJ2-4; V: TRBV28; size: few; D: TRBD1; CDR3: CASSSRDRVGNIQYF; DNA: TGTGCCAGCAGTTCCCGGGACAGGGTTGGGAACATTCAGTACTTC
J: TRBJ2-2; V: TRBV4-1; size: few; D: .; CDR3: CASSQDPRRNTGELFF; DNA: TGCGCCAGCAGCCAAGATCCGCGGAGGAACACCGGGGAGCTGTTTTTT
J: TRBJ1-1; V: TRBV15; size: .; D: .; CDR3: CATSRVLGQGGQEAFF; DNA: TGTGCCACCAGCAGAGTCCTGGGGCAGGGTGGACAGGAAGCTTTCTTT
J: TRBJ1-1; V: TRBV5-1; size: .; D: TRBD1; CDR3: CASSLETGRAFF; DNA: TGCGCCAGCAGCTTGGAGACAGGGCGGGCTTTCTTT
J: TRBJ1-2; V: TRBV2; size: .; D: TRBD1; CDR3: CASRAGTGALGYTF; DNA: TGTGCCAGCAGGGCCGGGACAGGGGCCCTCGGCTACACCTTC
J: TRBJ1-1; V: TRBV29-1; size: .; D: .; CDR3: CSVITTTEAFF; DNA: TGCAGCGTTATTACAACCACTGAAGCTTTCTTT
J: TRBJ2-7; V: TRBV5-1; size: .; D: .; CDR3: CASSPLGGYSYEQYF; DNA: TGCGCCAGCAGCCCCCTAGGAGGTTACTCCTACGAGCAGTACTTC
J: TRBJ2-2; V: TRBV6-4; size: .; D: TRBD2; CDR3: CASSDSSSGRNPGELFF; DNA: TGTGCCAGCAGTGACTCTAGTAGCGGGAGGAATCCCGGGGAGCTGTTTTTT
J: TRBJ1-1; V: TRBV19; size: .; D: .; CDR3: CASSIGRGETEAFF; DNA: TGTGCCAGTAGTATTGGCAGGGGAGAAACTGAAGCTTTCTTT
J: TRBJ1-1; V: TRBV4-1; size: .; D: TRBD1; CDR3: CASSQEGRGHAFF; DNA: TGCGCCAGCAGCCAAGAGGGCAGGGGGCATGCTTTCTTT
J: TRBJ1-3; V: TRBV7-2; size: .; D: .; CDR3: CASSLGGAGNTIYF; DNA: TGTGCCAGCAGCTTAGGGGGAGCCGGAAACACCATATATTTT
J: TRBJ1-2; V: TRBV11-2; size: .; D: TRBD1; CDR3: CASSSQGARGYTF; DNA: TGTGCCAGCAGCTCACAGGGGGCGCGGGGCTACACCTTC
J: TRBJ2-7; V: TRBV7-2; size: .; D: TRBD2; CDR3: CASSTSGRSYEQYF; DNA: TGTGCCAGCAGCACTAGCGGGAGAAGCTACGAGCAGTACTTC
J: TRBJ1-2; V: TRBV5-4; size: .; D: TRBD1; CDR3: CASSLQGAHGYTF; DNA: TGTGCCAGCAGCCTACAGGGGGCCCATGGCTACACCTTC